A single sample is the source of the 29 T cell receptor beta chains below, sequenced in a study of blood T cell repertoires in COVID-19. Assay: immunoSEQ multiplex PCR; the TCRdb copy retains only in-frame clones and omits some. The sample carries fewer than 350,000 clones, under 90% recorded once. Material for sequencing was PBMCs or T cells enriched from blood (not recorded which). The receptors shown here come from a man aged 60 to 75 who had recovered from COVID-19.

The V and J genes are TRBV13 and TRBJ2-5; 9 bases agree with TRBD2. The V and J ends lost 5 bases and 0 bases, in that order; junction bases with no gene match: 10. CDR1 and CDR2 (germline): PRHDT, FYEKMQ (reference sequence). The CDR3 loop spans 17 amino acids. CDR3 sequence reads: CASSQRASGDYQETQYF. The CDR3 DNA reads TGTGCCAGCAGCCAACGGGCTAGCGGGGACTACCAAGAGACCCAGTACTTC.

The J gene is TRBJ1-4, the V gene TRBV7-9; D is unresolved. Germline V gene sequence: CDR1 SEHNR, CDR2 FQNEAQ (reference sequence). CDR3 length: 15 amino acids. V gave up 5 bases and J gave up 0 bases, with 10 bases separating them. The CDR3: CASSGEGATNEKLFF. In nucleotides, the CDR3 is TGTGCCAGCAGCGGCGAGGGTGCAACTAATGAAAAACTGTTTTTT.

This chain joins TRBV6-5 and TRBJ2-7; D remains unclear. This CDR3 has 12 amino acids. V lost 2 bases, J lost 7 bases, and 9 bases lay in between. The germline CDR1 and CDR2 sequences are MNHEY and SVGAGI. The CDR3 loop reads CASSYPPGEQYF. In nucleotides, the CDR3 is TGTGCCAGCAGTTACCCTCCAGGAGAGCAGTACTTC.

The count of this clone is one. The chain is built from TRBV7-6 and TRBJ2-5, with TRBD2 identical over 12 bases. The CDR3 has 19 residues. Unmatched junction bases numbered 12, after V lost 2 bases and J lost 2 bases. Germline V gives CDR1 SGHVS, CDR2 FNYEAQ. The CDR3 reads CASSLLTGTSGFVQETQYF. The CDR3 DNA sequence: TGTGCCAGCAGCTTACTTACTGGGACTAGCGGGTTTGTACAAGAGACCCAGTACTTC.

J is TRBJ1-2 and V is TRBV7-9, with D perhaps matching TRBD1 (5 bases). The length of the CDR3 is 14 residues. Germline V lookup: CDR1 SEHNR, CDR2 FQNEAQ (reference sequence). V gave up 0 bases and J gave up 7 bases, with 12 bases separating them. CDR3 DNA: TGTGCCAGCAGCTTAGCAGGGGCCCAGTTTGGCTACACCTTC. As protein: CASSLAGAQFGYTF.

The chain is built from TRBV6-5 and TRBJ2-7; 7 positions match TRBD2. Per the germline V gene, CDR1 is MNHEY and CDR2 is SVGAGI. There are 13 residues in the CDR3. Trimming removed 4 bases from V and 6 bases from J; junction bases left unmatched: 6. The CDR3 spells CASSSGGGSEQYF. DNA for the CDR3: TGTGCCAGCAGTTCTGGCGGGGGTTCCGAGCAGTACTTC.

The J gene is TRBJ2-2, the V gene TRBV19; 10 bases fit TRBD2. Trimming at V came to 7 bases and at J to 3 bases, leaving 8 bases not matched to a gene. This CDR3 comprises 16 residues. Germline V lookup: CDR1 LNHDA, CDR2 SQIVND (reference sequence). The CDR3 is CASIPRLAGDTGELFF. CDR3 DNA: TGTGCCAGTATCCCTCGGCTAGCGGGAGACACCGGGGAGCTGTTTTTT.

This chain joins TRBV3-1 (or the pseudogene TRBV3-2) and TRBJ2-1, with 9 bases lining up with TRBD2. The CDR3 totals 17 residues. Looked up from germline, CDR1 is LGHDT and CDR2 is YNNKEL (reference sequence). V lost 1 base and J lost 5; bases outside the gene matches: 9. CDR3 sequence reads: CASSQVRLIAGDNEQFF. For the CDR3, the DNA is TGTGCCAGCAGCCAAGTAAGGTTAATAGCGGGAGACAATGAGCAGTTCTTC.

CDR3 DNA: TGTGCCAGCAGTTTCGTTTCTAACTATGGCTACACCTTC. Residues: CASSFVSNYGYTF. The V gene is TRBV5-4, the J gene TRBJ1-2; unclear D gene. V lost 5 bases and J 0 bases, leaving 8 bases between the germline ends. The germline V gene has CDR1 SGHNT and CDR2 YYREEE (reference sequence). The CDR3 loop spans 13 amino acids.

This chain joins TRBV19 and TRBJ2-1; TRBD1 matches 7 bases. This CDR3 region has 15 residues. V dropped 3 bases and J dropped 6; count of bases not matched to a gene: 8. CDR1 and CDR2 (germline): LNHDA, SQIVND (reference sequence). The CDR3 loop is CASSINRGGGNEQFF. CDR3 DNA: TGTGCCAGTAGTATCAACAGGGGCGGAGGCAATGAGCAGTTCTTC.

The chain couples TRBV28 to TRBJ2-2; the match to TRBD1 covers 8 bases. This CDR3 spans 14 amino acids. After removal of 6 bases from V and 7 bases from J, the junction contained 7 bases not matched to a gene. Germline V gene data show CDR1 as MDHEN and CDR2 as SYDVKM. The CDR3 loop is CASRQSGGIGELFF. CDR3 bases: TGTGCCAGCAGGCAATCAGGGGGCATCGGGGAGCTGTTTTTT.

This clone was observed a single time. This chain uses TRBV4-1 with TRBJ2-3; TRBD1 matches at 9 bases. The CDR3 loop spans 18 amino acids. Germline loops: CDR1 MGHRA, CDR2 YSYEKL. The ends lost 4 bases at V and 1 base at J; junction bases unmatched: 12. The CDR3 coding sequence is TGCGCCAGCAGCCCCCGGGACAGGGATTTTTCGCGCACAGATACGCAGTATTTT. Amino acid sequence: CASSPRDRDFSRTDTQYF.

V is TRBV28 and J is TRBJ2-2; TRBD2 agrees at 13 bases. The CDR3 extends over 18 amino acids. The germline V gene encodes CDR1 MDHEN and CDR2 SYDVKM. Germline trimming cut 4 bases from V and 4 bases from J; bases unmatched to any gene: 9. The CDR3, as DNA: TGTGCCAGCAGTTCCCCCGGACTAGCGGGAGTTCCCACCGGGGAGCTGTTTTTT. It encodes CASSSPGLAGVPTGELFF.

This clone was seen a single time. Additional DNA sequences in this sample encode the identical CDR3. The chain couples TRBV3-1 (or the pseudogene TRBV3-2) to TRBJ2-7; TRBD2 is a possible D gene (6 bases). V lost 3 bases, J lost 4 bases, and 13 bases lay in between. CDR3 length: 14 amino acids. Germline V gene sequence: CDR1 LGHDT, CDR2 YNNKEL (reference sequence). This CDR3 is CASSQGPGGYEQYF. The CDR3 nucleotides read TGTGCCAGCAGCCAGGGACCAGGAGGGTACGAGCAGTACTTC.

The chain is built from TRBV2 and TRBJ2-3; TRBD1 is a possible D gene (6 bases). The V end lost 6 bases, the J end lost 4 bases, and 11 bases lay between the germline ends. Germline loops: CDR1 SNHLY, CDR2 FYNNEI. CDR3 length: 13 residues. CDR3: CASRAGVPDTQYF. DNA for the CDR3: TGTGCCAGCAGGGCAGGGGTCCCAGATACGCAGTATTTT.

The chain combines TRBV7-2 with TRBJ2-7, with 12 bases identical to TRBD2. This CDR3 has 15 residues. The V and J ends lost 5 bases and 2 bases, in that order; junction bases with no gene match: 4. In germline, CDR1 is SGHTA, CDR2 FQGNSA. The CDR3 region is CASSRTSGATYEQYF. The CDR3 nucleotides read TGTGCCAGCAGCAGGACTAGCGGGGCAACCTACGAGCAGTACTTC.

The genes are TRBV7-8 and TRBJ2-5, with a tentative D call TRBD2 (5 bases). V was cut by 4 bases and J by 5 bases, with 20 bases left in between. Germline V CDR1 and CDR2: SGHVS, FQNEAQ. CDR3 length: 16 residues. CDR3 DNA sequence: TGTGCCAGCAGCTCTACGGAGTTTGCCGGACTGGAGACCCAGTACTTC. Translation: CASSSTEFAGLETQYF.

The chain combines TRBV5-1 with TRBJ2-1; TRBD2 matches at 12 bases. V lost 0 bases to trimming and J lost 4 bases; unmatched junction nucleotides: 5. The length of the CDR3 is 17 residues. Germline V gene lookup returns CDR1 SGHRS and CDR2 YFSETQ. For the CDR3, the DNA is TGCGCCAGCAGCTTGGCACTAGCGGGAGGCGCTTACAATGAGCAGTTCTTC. Translating gives CASSLALAGGAYNEQFF.

The gene calls are TRBV19 and TRBJ2-2; D might be TRBD1 (6 bases). Trimming took 10 bases from V and 2 from J, leaving 17 bases between them. The CDR3 extends over 15 amino acids. Germline V lookup: CDR1 LNHDA, CDR2 SQIVND (reference sequence). CDR3 DNA sequence: TGTGCCACCTCCCAGGGGCGGGTAAACACCGGGGAGCTGTTTTTT. Translated: CATSQGRVNTGELFF. The full variable domain, in which reference TRBV19 and TRBJ2-2 provide the parts outside the CDR3, is DGGITQSPKYLFRKEGQNVTLSCEQNLNHDAMYWYRQDPGQGLRLIYYSQIVNDFQKGDIAEGYSVSREKKESFPLTVTSAQKNPTAFYLCATSQGRVNTGELFFGEGSRLTVL.

The chain couples TRBV5-1 to TRBJ1-2; D perhaps matches TRBD1 (6 bases). The CDR3 runs to 13 residues. With 5 bases removed from V and 8 bases from J, the gap between germline ends came to 16 bases. Germline V gives CDR1 SGHRS, CDR2 YFSETQ. The CDR3 region is CASSYREGVGYTF. CDR3 nucleotides: TGCGCCAGCAGTTACAGGGAAGGCGTGGGCTACACCTTC. The variable domain in full, with the rest retrieved from reference TRBV5-1 and TRBJ1-2, is KAGVTQTPRYLIKTRGQQVTLSCSPISGHRSVSWYQQTPGQGLQFLFEYFSETQRNKGNFPGRFSGRQFSNSRSEMNVSTLELGDSALYLCASSYREGVGYTFGSGTRLTVV.

This clone was detected once. DNA of the CDR3: TGTGCCAGCAGCATACAGGGGAATCAGCCCCAGCATTTT. The encoded protein is CASSIQGNQPQHF. The V and J genes are TRBV7-2 and TRBJ1-5; 7 bases are a match to TRBD1. Germline lookup yields CDR1 SGHTA and CDR2 FQGNSA. Trimming took 5 bases from V and 4 from J; bases not matched to a gene: 2. The CDR3 totals 13 residues.

The chain combines TRBV2 with TRBJ2-1, with D unclear. Germline CDR1 reads SNHLY; CDR2 reads FYNNEI. The CDR3 loop spans 17 amino acids. Trimming shortened V by 4 bases and J by 3 bases, and 19 bases separated the two germline ends. The CDR3 is CASSGGGGSRGYNEQFF. CDR3 nucleotides: TGTGCCAGCAGTGGAGGCGGTGGGTCTCGTGGCTACAATGAGCAGTTCTTC. The variable domain in full, with the rest retrieved from reference TRBV2 and TRBJ2-1, is EPEVTQTPSHQVTQMGQEVILRCVPISNHLYFYWYRQILGQKVEFLVSFYNNEISEKSEIFDDQFSVERPDGSNFTLKIRSTKLEDSAMYFCASSGGGGSRGYNEQFFGPGTRLTVL.

V and J are TRBV24-1 and TRBJ1-5; D gene unclear. CDR3 size: 11 residues. Germline CDR1 KGHDR, CDR2 SFDVKD. V lost 0 bases and J lost 16, with 9 bases in between. The CDR3: CATSDLEGGHF. CDR3 bases: TGTGCCACCAGTGATTTGGAGGGAGGACATTTT.

The J gene is TRBJ1-2, the V gene TRBV28; tentatively, D is TRBD1 (5 bases). In germline, CDR1 is MDHEN, CDR2 SYDVKM. The ends were cut back, 8 bases at V and 6 bases at J, with 13 bases in the middle. This CDR3 is 12 amino acids long. This CDR3 is CASQMGGDGYTF. CDR3 nucleotides: TGTGCCAGCCAAATGGGGGGGGATGGCTACACCTTC.

J is TRBJ2-7 and V is TRBV12-5; 9 positions match TRBD1. Germline CDR1 reads LGHNT; CDR2 reads FRNRAP. The CDR3 is made up of 14 amino acids. V shed 5 bases and J 6 bases; nucleotides not matched to a gene: 8. CDR3 residues: CASGQGTGLSEQYF. In DNA, the CDR3 is TGTGCTAGTGGTCAGGGGACAGGGCTATCCGAGCAGTACTTC.

The chain couples TRBV9 to TRBJ2-1; 10 nucleotides line up with TRBD2. In germline, CDR1 is SGDLS, CDR2 YYNGEE. V was pared by 3 bases and J by 9 bases, with 9 bases of the junction left unmatched. The CDR3 covers 15 residues. The CDR3 here is CASSESSGGWSEQFF. CDR3 bases: TGTGCCAGCAGCGAATCTAGCGGGGGATGGTCTGAGCAGTTCTTC.

The rearrangement joins TRBV2 to TRBJ2-3; no clear D. This CDR3 contains 14 residues. With 2 bases removed from V and 5 bases from J, the gap between germline ends came to 11 bases. Germline lookup yields CDR1 SNHLY and CDR2 FYNNEI. The CDR3 loop is CASSEFLSGDTQYF. CDR3 nucleotides: TGTGCCAGCAGTGAATTCCTGAGTGGAGATACGCAGTATTTT.

The chain combines TRBV7-9 with TRBJ1-3; 8 bases are shared with TRBD1. This CDR3 has 15 amino acids. Trimming at V came to 5 bases and at J to 2 bases, leaving 5 bases not matched to a gene. Germline V gives CDR1 SEHNR, CDR2 FQNEAQ (reference sequence). Written as DNA, the CDR3 is TGTGCCAGCAGCCCCGACAGGGGAACTGGAAACACCATATATTTT. Encoded protein: CASSPDRGTGNTIYF.

The chain uses TRBV9 and TRBJ1-5, with D perhaps TRBD1 (5 bases). Germline loops: CDR1 SGDLS, CDR2 YYNGEE. The CDR3 loop spans 14 amino acids. V was shortened by 4 bases and J by 6 bases, with 14 bases between the two germline ends. This chain's CDR3 is CASSPTRVGQPQHF. DNA for the CDR3: TGTGCCAGCAGCCCAACCAGGGTGGGTCAGCCCCAGCATTTT.